A single T cell receptor beta chain is shown here with its context. Profiled with immunoSEQ multiplex PCR; TCRdb holds only in-frame clones, not every one. Among about 150,000 clones listed, about 80% were seen once. The V segment lost 3 bases and the J segment 3 bases; nucleotides outside the gene matches: 17. From germline, CDR1 is GTSNPN and CDR2 SVGIG (reference sequence). CDR3 length: 20 amino acids. The sample belongs to a study of blood T cell repertoires in COVID-19. This receptor was identified in a man aged 55 to 69 with acute or convalescent COVID-19. The chain recombines TRBV30 with TRBJ2-3; TRBD2 matches 14 bases. Sequencing was carried out using peripheral blood. The CDR3 sequence is CAWRPPGLAGVSRRTDTQYF. In DNA form, the CDR3 reads TGTGCCTGGAGGCCCCCGGGACTAGCGGGAGTCAGTCGGAGAACAGATACGCAGTATTTT.